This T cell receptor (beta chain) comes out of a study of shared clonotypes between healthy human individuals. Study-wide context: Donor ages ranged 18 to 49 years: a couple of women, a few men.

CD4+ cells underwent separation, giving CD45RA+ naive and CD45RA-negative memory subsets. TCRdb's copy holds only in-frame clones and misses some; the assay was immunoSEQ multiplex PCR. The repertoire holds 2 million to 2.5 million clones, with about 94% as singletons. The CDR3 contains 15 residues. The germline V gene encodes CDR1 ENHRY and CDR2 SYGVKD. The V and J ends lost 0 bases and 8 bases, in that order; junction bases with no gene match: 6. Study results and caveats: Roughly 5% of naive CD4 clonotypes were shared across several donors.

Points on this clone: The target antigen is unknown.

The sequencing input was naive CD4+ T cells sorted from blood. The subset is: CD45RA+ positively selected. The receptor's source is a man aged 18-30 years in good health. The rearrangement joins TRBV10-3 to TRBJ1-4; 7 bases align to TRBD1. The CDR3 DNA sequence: TGTGCCATCAGTGAGTCAGGAGGGGGCTTCGAAAAACTGTTTTTT. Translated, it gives CAISESGGGFEKLFF.